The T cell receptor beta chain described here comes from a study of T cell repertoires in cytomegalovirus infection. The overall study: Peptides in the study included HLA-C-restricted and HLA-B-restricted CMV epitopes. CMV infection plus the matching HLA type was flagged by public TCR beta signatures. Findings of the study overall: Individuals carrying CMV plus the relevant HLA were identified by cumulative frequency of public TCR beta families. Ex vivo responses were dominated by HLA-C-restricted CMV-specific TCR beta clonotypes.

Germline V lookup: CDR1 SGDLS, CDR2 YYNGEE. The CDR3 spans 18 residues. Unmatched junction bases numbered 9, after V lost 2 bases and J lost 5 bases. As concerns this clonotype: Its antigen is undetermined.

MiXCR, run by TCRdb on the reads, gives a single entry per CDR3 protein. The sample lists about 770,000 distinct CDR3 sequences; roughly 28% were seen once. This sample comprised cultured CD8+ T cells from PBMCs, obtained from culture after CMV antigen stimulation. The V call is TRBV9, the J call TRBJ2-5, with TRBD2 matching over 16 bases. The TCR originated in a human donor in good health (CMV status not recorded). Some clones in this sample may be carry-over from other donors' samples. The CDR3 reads CASSVSGTSGGAKETQYF. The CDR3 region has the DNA TGTGCCAGCAGCGTCTCCGGGACTAGCGGGGGGGCTAAGGAGACCCAGTACTTC.